These T cell receptor beta chains were read from a single sample in a study of Ad26.COV2.S vaccination and SARS-CoV-2 variants. The protocol was immunoSEQ multiplex PCR, while the TCRdb copy is restricted to in-frame clones and leaves out a portion. This table holds 510,000 or so clones, around 88% found once. The starting material was peripheral blood, obtained in a trial of Ad26.COV2.S vaccine versus placebo. The receptors were sampled from a person between 18 and 59 years old who received the Ad26.COV2.S COVID-19 vaccine or a placebo. The CDR3 runs from the conserved cysteine through the conserved F or W. The D gene is left open where the match is weak. Clone size is shown for a subset of rows, as once, few, many or a class of expanded clone.

clone size: -
J gene: TRBJ1-2
V gene: TRBV5-1
D gene: -
CDR3 protein: CASSPRGGENGYTF
CDR3 DNA: TGCGCCAGCAGCCCCCGGGGGGGAGAAAATGGCTACACCTTC

clone size: few
J gene: TRBJ1-5
V gene: TRBV7-9
D gene: -
CDR3 protein: CASSLAGAGNQPQHF
CDR3 DNA: TGTGCCAGCAGCTTAGCAGGGGCGGGCAATCAGCCCCAGCATTTT

clone size: -
J gene: TRBJ2-4
V gene: TRBV7-9
D gene: -
CDR3 protein: CASSLPEGLKYF
CDR3 DNA: TGTGCCAGCAGCTTACCCGAGGGACTGAAGTACTTC

clone size: -
J gene: TRBJ2-7
V gene: TRBV6-2/TRBV6-3
D gene: TRBD2
CDR3 protein: CASSKGLASDEQYF
CDR3 DNA: TGTGCCAGCAGCAAGGGACTAGCGTCGGACGAGCAGTACTTC

clone size: -
J gene: TRBJ2-7
V gene: TRBV10-3
D gene: TRBD1
CDR3 protein: CAIRTGTGVYEQYF
CDR3 DNA: TGTGCCATCAGAACCGGGACAGGGGTTTACGAGCAGTACTTC

clone size: few
J gene: TRBJ1-3
V gene: TRBV7-8
D gene: TRBD1
CDR3 protein: CASSLAGTGHGNTIYF
CDR3 DNA: TGTGCCAGCAGCTTAGCGGGGACAGGGCATGGAAACACCATATATTTT

clone size: -
J gene: TRBJ2-7
V gene: TRBV14
D gene: TRBD1
CDR3 protein: CASSLGTGVRYEQYF
CDR3 DNA: TGTGCCAGCAGCCTCGGGACAGGGGTTCGATACGAGCAGTACTTC

clone size: few
J gene: TRBJ2-7
V gene: TRBV30
D gene: -
CDR3 protein: CAWTSVGYEQYF
CDR3 DNA: TGTGCCTGGACCTCCGTGGGCTACGAGCAGTACTTC

clone size: few
J gene: TRBJ1-5
V gene: TRBV7-9
D gene: -
CDR3 protein: CASSSGVGSNQPQHF
CDR3 DNA: TGTGCCAGCAGCTCAGGGGTGGGGAGCAATCAGCCCCAGCATTTT

clone size: once
J gene: TRBJ2-7
V gene: TRBV3-1/TRBV3-2
D gene: -
CDR3 protein: CASSHPRGEQYF
CDR3 DNA: TGTGCCAGCAGCCACCCCCGGGGGGAGCAGTACTTC

clone size: -
J gene: TRBJ1-1
V gene: TRBV5-4
D gene: -
CDR3 protein: CASSSTGFEAFF
CDR3 DNA: TGTGCCAGCAGCTCGACGGGGTTTGAAGCTTTCTTT

clone size: -
J gene: TRBJ2-1
V gene: TRBV9
D gene: TRBD2
CDR3 protein: CASSATSGLYNEQFF
CDR3 DNA: TGTGCCAGCAGTGCAACTAGCGGGCTTTACAATGAGCAGTTCTTC

clone size: -
J gene: TRBJ2-4
V gene: TRBV7-9
D gene: TRBD2
CDR3 protein: CASSLVGTNKNIQYF
CDR3 DNA: TGTGCCAGCAGCTTAGTGGGGACTAACAAAAACATTCAGTACTTC

clone size: -
J gene: TRBJ2-2
V gene: TRBV30
D gene: -
CDR3 protein: CAWSVLPDTGELFF
CDR3 DNA: TGTGCCTGGAGTGTCCTCCCTGACACCGGGGAGCTGTTTTTT

clone size: -
J gene: TRBJ1-1
V gene: TRBV28
D gene: -
CDR3 protein: CASSLRGAGTEAFF
CDR3 DNA: TGTGCCAGCAGTTTACGAGGGGCGGGGACTGAAGCTTTCTTT

clone size: -
J gene: TRBJ2-3
V gene: TRBV3-1/TRBV3-2
D gene: -
CDR3 protein: CASSQDADTQYF
CDR3 DNA: TGTGCCAGCAGCCAAGATGCGGATACGCAGTATTTT

clone size: -
J gene: TRBJ2-1
V gene: TRBV7-9
D gene: TRBD2
CDR3 protein: CASTSVGLAISSYNEQFF
CDR3 DNA: TGTGCCAGCACCTCAGTCGGACTAGCCATCAGCTCCTACAATGAGCAGTTCTTC

clone size: -
J gene: TRBJ2-5
V gene: TRBV10-3
D gene: TRBD1
CDR3 protein: CAISESQGVRETQYF
CDR3 DNA: TGTGCCATCAGTGAGAGCCAGGGGGTCCGCGAGACCCAGTACTTC

clone size: -
J gene: TRBJ2-5
V gene: TRBV5-5
D gene: -
CDR3 protein: CASSFSPPQETQYF
CDR3 DNA: TGTGCCAGCAGCTTCTCCCCCCCCCAAGAGACCCAGTACTTC

clone size: -
J gene: TRBJ1-1
V gene: TRBV28
D gene: -
CDR3 protein: CASSFGLEAFF
CDR3 DNA: TGTGCCAGCAGTTTTGGTCTAGAAGCTTTCTTT

clone size: -
J gene: TRBJ2-7
V gene: TRBV7-2
D gene: -
CDR3 protein: CASSLGGRTQWQYF
CDR3 DNA: TGTGCCAGCAGCTTAGGGGGACGGACCCAATGGCAGTACTTC

clone size: -
J gene: TRBJ2-7
V gene: TRBV6-1
D gene: TRBD2
CDR3 protein: CASSEGWREKQYF
CDR3 DNA: TGTGCCAGCAGTGAAGGGTGGCGGGAGAAGCAGTACTTC

clone size: -
J gene: TRBJ2-7
V gene: TRBV19
D gene: -
CDR3 protein: CASSMVSRGHEQYF
CDR3 DNA: TGTGCCAGTAGTATGGTTTCCAGGGGCCACGAGCAGTACTTC

clone size: -
J gene: TRBJ2-7
V gene: TRBV7-2
D gene: TRBD2
CDR3 protein: CASSLERPSGSFSYEQYF
CDR3 DNA: TGTGCCAGCAGCTTAGAAAGGCCTAGCGGGAGTTTTTCCTACGAGCAGTACTTC

clone size: -
J gene: TRBJ2-7
V gene: TRBV24-1
D gene: TRBD2
CDR3 protein: CATSDPRTSGRTYEQYF
CDR3 DNA: TGTGCCACCAGTGATCCACGGACTAGCGGGAGAACCTACGAGCAGTACTTC

clone size: few
J gene: TRBJ1-5
V gene: TRBV7-2
D gene: TRBD1
CDR3 protein: CASSPYRGRFSNQPQHF
CDR3 DNA: TGTGCCAGCAGCCCTTACAGGGGGCGGTTCAGCAATCAGCCCCAGCATTTT

clone size: -
J gene: TRBJ1-2
V gene: TRBV28
D gene: -
CDR3 protein: CASSSQVLGGYTF
CDR3 DNA: TGTGCCAGCAGTTCGCAAGTCTTGGGTGGCTACACCTTC

clone size: -
J gene: TRBJ2-5
V gene: TRBV30
D gene: TRBD2
CDR3 protein: CAGTSGRAGETQYF
CDR3 DNA: TGTGCCGGGACTAGCGGGAGGGCCGGGGAGACCCAGTACTTC

clone size: -
J gene: TRBJ2-3
V gene: TRBV4-1
D gene: -
CDR3 protein: CASSQEGPRETQYF
CDR3 DNA: TGCGCCAGCAGCCAAGAGGGGCCGAGGGAAACGCAGTATTTT

clone size: -
J gene: TRBJ2-7
V gene: TRBV30
D gene: -
CDR3 protein: CAWTPGGTRFSEQYF
CDR3 DNA: TGTGCCTGGACCCCAGGGGGGACTAGATTTTCCGAGCAGTACTTC

clone size: -
J gene: TRBJ2-1
V gene: TRBV28
D gene: TRBD2
CDR3 protein: CASSSSGRPYNEQFF
CDR3 DNA: TGTGCCAGCAGTTCTAGCGGGAGGCCCTACAATGAGCAGTTCTTC

clone size: -
J gene: TRBJ1-3
V gene: TRBV7-9
D gene: -
CDR3 protein: CASSLAGTTGNTIYF
CDR3 DNA: TGTGCCAGCAGCTTAGCGGGAACCACTGGAAACACCATATATTTT

clone size: -
J gene: TRBJ1-1
V gene: TRBV5-8
D gene: -
CDR3 protein: CASSLAGKKNTEAFF
CDR3 DNA: TGTGCCAGCAGCTTGGCGGGCAAAAAGAACACTGAAGCTTTCTTT

clone size: -
J gene: TRBJ1-4
V gene: TRBV2
D gene: -
CDR3 protein: CASKWGEKLFF
CDR3 DNA: TGTGCCAGCAAGTGGGGGGAAAAACTGTTTTTT

clone size: -
J gene: TRBJ1-5
V gene: TRBV3-1/TRBV3-2
D gene: TRBD1
CDR3 protein: CASSGSGTGPNQPQHF
CDR3 DNA: TGTGCCAGCAGCGGATCCGGGACAGGGCCCAATCAGCCCCAGCATTTT

clone size: -
J gene: TRBJ2-1
V gene: TRBV6-2/TRBV6-3
D gene: TRBD1
CDR3 protein: CASSYSGTGIVDEQFF
CDR3 DNA: TGTGCCAGCAGTTACTCCGGGACAGGGATAGTCGATGAGCAGTTCTTC

clone size: once
J gene: TRBJ2-7
V gene: TRBV30
D gene: -
CDR3 protein: CASGQTRREQYF
CDR3 DNA: TGTGCCTCTGGACAGACGCGCCGCGAGCAGTACTTC

clone size: -
J gene: TRBJ2-7
V gene: TRBV10-3
D gene: -
CDR3 protein: CAISEFVYEQYF
CDR3 DNA: TGTGCCATCAGTGAGTTTGTCTACGAGCAGTACTTC

clone size: few
J gene: TRBJ2-1
V gene: TRBV3-1/TRBV3-2
D gene: -
CDR3 protein: CASSQDALNNEQFF
CDR3 DNA: TGTGCCAGCAGCCAAGACGCACTAAACAATGAGCAGTTCTTC

clone size: -
J gene: TRBJ2-2
V gene: TRBV5-1
D gene: TRBD2
CDR3 protein: CASKRDSPAGELFF
CDR3 DNA: TGCGCCAGCAAGCGGGATAGCCCCGCCGGGGAGCTGTTTTTT

clone size: -
J gene: TRBJ1-3
V gene: TRBV3-1/TRBV3-2
D gene: -
CDR3 protein: CASTQIGSGNTIYF
CDR3 DNA: TGTGCCAGCACCCAGATTGGGTCTGGAAACACCATATATTTT

clone size: once
J gene: TRBJ2-3
V gene: TRBV24-1
D gene: -
CDR3 protein: CATSERNTDTQYF
CDR3 DNA: TGTGCCACCAGTGAACGAAACACAGATACGCAGTATTTT

clone size: -
J gene: TRBJ1-2
V gene: TRBV24-1
D gene: -
CDR3 protein: CATSPDNSGGYTF
CDR3 DNA: TGTGCCACCAGCCCCGATAATTCAGGTGGCTACACCTTC

clone size: -
J gene: TRBJ2-1
V gene: TRBV25-1
D gene: TRBD2
CDR3 protein: CASRRPSSGNSYNEQFF
CDR3 DNA: TGTGCCAGCAGGAGACCCTCTAGCGGGAACTCCTACAATGAGCAGTTCTTC

clone size: -
J gene: TRBJ2-1
V gene: TRBV30
D gene: TRBD2
CDR3 protein: CAWGGTSGTDYNEQFF
CDR3 DNA: TGTGCCTGGGGTGGGACTAGCGGGACGGACTACAATGAGCAGTTCTTC

clone size: -
J gene: TRBJ2-3
V gene: TRBV5-4
D gene: -
CDR3 protein: CASNPRGSTDTQYF
CDR3 DNA: TGTGCCAGCAACCCTAGGGGTAGCACAGATACGCAGTATTTT

clone size: -
J gene: TRBJ2-3
V gene: TRBV19
D gene: -
CDR3 protein: CASSIYGSTDTQYF
CDR3 DNA: TGTGCCAGTAGTATTTATGGGAGCACAGATACGCAGTATTTT

clone size: -
J gene: TRBJ1-4
V gene: TRBV3-1/TRBV3-2
D gene: -
CDR3 protein: CASSQGGVLNEKLFF
CDR3 DNA: TGTGCCAGCAGCCAAGGAGGGGTGCTAAATGAAAAACTGTTTTTT